These 14 T cell receptor beta chains originate from one sample sequenced in a study of T cell responses to AZD1222 COVID-19 vaccine. The method was immunoSEQ multiplex PCR; TCRdb's version includes in-frame clones alone and lacks a portion of them. The table includes around 220,000 clones, 94% detected once. The source material was peripheral blood, sampled 28 days after the second dose of the MenACWY control vaccine. Receptor source: an adult who received the MenACWY meningococcal vaccine as a control.

This clone was seen just once. CDR3 residues: CASSGGGEQYF. DNA for the CDR3: TGTGCCAGCAGCGGCGGGGGCGAGCAGTACTTC. The V gene is TRBV9, the J gene TRBJ2-7, with 7 bases aligning to TRBD2. Unmatched junction bases numbered 0, after V lost 3 bases and J lost 6 bases. This CDR3 region has 11 residues. Germline V gene lookup returns CDR1 SGDLS and CDR2 YYNGEE.

This clone has a single count. The genes are TRBV15 and TRBJ1-1; D is ambiguous. Trimming removed 0 bases at V and 6 bases at J, with 8 bases between. The CDR3 covers 13 residues. Germline V gene data show CDR1 as LNHNV and CDR2 as YYDKDF (reference sequence). The CDR3 loop is CATSRDTGSEAFF. The CDR3, as DNA: TGTGCCACCAGCAGAGATACCGGATCTGAAGCTTTCTTT.

As regards this clone: Other DNA sequences in this specimen translate into the identical CDR3. The gene calls are TRBV5-1 and TRBJ2-5; 7 bases align to TRBD1. The CDR3 loop spans 14 amino acids. J was trimmed by 2 bases and V by 2 bases; bases with no gene match: 3. Germline-derived CDR1 and CDR2 are SGHRS and YFSETQ. CDR3 bases: TGCGCCAGCAGCTTTACAGGGGCTCAAGAGACCCAGTACTTC. It specifies CASSFTGAQETQYF.

V gene TRBV7-9 combines with J gene TRBJ2-7, with 8 bases that match TRBD1. The CDR3 length is 14 residues. V lost 6 bases to trimming and J lost 7 bases; unmatched junction nucleotides: 11. Germline-derived CDR1 and CDR2 are SEHNR and FQNEAQ (reference sequence). The CDR3 here is CASSTGQGEGEQYF. CDR3 DNA sequence: TGTGCCAGCAGTACCGGACAGGGCGAGGGGGAGCAGTACTTC.

The CDR3 bases are TGTGCCAGCAGTGAAAGGGCTAGCGGGAGCTCCTACAATGAGCAGTTCTTC. It specifies CASSERASGSSYNEQFF. The chain combines TRBV25-1 with TRBJ2-1; 10 positions agree with TRBD2. Germline loops: CDR1 MGHDK, CDR2 SYGVNS. V trimming: 2 bases; J trimming: 0 bases; junction bases outside the gene matches: 4. This CDR3 is 17 amino acids long.

This chain links TRBV7-8 with TRBJ2-1; TRBD1 might be the D (5 bases). The CDR3 spans 14 residues. Germline CDR1 reads SGHVS; CDR2 reads FQNEAQ. V lost 0 bases to trimming and J lost 4 bases, with 7 bases between them. The DNA for the CDR3 is TGTGCCAGCAGCTTAGCGGACACATACAATGAGCAGTTCTTC. Translation: CASSLADTYNEQFF.

The chain links TRBV4-1 to TRBJ1-1, with 7 bases lining up with TRBD1. Germline assignment: CDR1 MGHRA and CDR2 YSYEKL. The length of the CDR3 is 14 residues. Trimming cost V 3 bases and J 1 base; bases outside gene matches: 2. As DNA, the CDR3 is TGCGCCAGCAGCCAGGGACAGCCGAACACTGAAGCTTTCTTT. Protein product: CASSQGQPNTEAFF.

The V call is TRBV5-4, the J call TRBJ1-1; D unclear. The CDR3 totals 15 residues. Trimming removed 0 bases from V and 6 bases from J, with 15 bases in between. Germline V gene data show CDR1 as SGHNT and CDR2 as YYREEE (reference sequence). The CDR3 DNA reads TGTGCCAGCAGCTTGGCAGTTTCGTTAAGGGCTGAAGCTTTCTTT. Translation gives CASSLAVSLRAEAFF.

V gene TRBV19 combines with J gene TRBJ2-7; TRBD2 aligns across 11 bases. Germline assignment: CDR1 LNHDA and CDR2 SQIVND (reference sequence). This CDR3 spans 15 amino acids. Trimming at V came to 3 bases and at J to 2 bases, leaving 3 bases not matched to a gene. The DNA for the CDR3 is TGTGCCAGTAGTATCGAGACTAGCGGGACCTACGAGCAGTACTTC. Translating it yields CASSIETSGTYEQYF.

The CDR3 sequence is CAWSTRAGELFF. CDR3 in DNA: TGTGCCTGGAGTACCCGGGCCGGGGAGCTGTTTTTT. This chain links TRBV30 with TRBJ2-2, with D uncertain. V was cut by 2 bases and J by 6 bases, with 7 bases left in between. The CDR3 has 12 amino acids. The V gene's germline CDR1 is GTSNPN and CDR2 SVGIG (reference sequence).

The J gene is TRBJ2-3, the V gene TRBV19; D is undetermined. The germline V and J ends were trimmed by 3 bases and 0 bases, with 1 base remaining between them. The CDR3 contains 12 residues. Germline CDR1 LNHDA, CDR2 SQIVND (reference sequence). CDR3 coding DNA: TGTGCCAGTAGTATTAGCACAGATACGCAGTATTTT. Its translation is CASSISTDTQYF. The full variable domain, with the rest looked up from reference TRBV19 and TRBJ2-3, is DGGITQSPKYLFRKEGQNVTLSCEQNLNHDAMYWYRQDPGQGLRLIYYSQIVNDFQKGDIAEGYSVSREKKESFPLTVTSAQKNPTAFYLCASSISTDTQYFGPGTRLTVL.

The chain uses TRBV5-8 and TRBJ2-1, with D possibly TRBD2 on 6 matching bases. The CDR3 is 15 residues long. The ends were cut back, 4 bases at V and 7 bases at J, with 18 bases in the middle. Germline V CDR1 and CDR2: SGHTS, YDEGEE. The CDR3 here is CASSGGTREKNEQFF. The CDR3 bases are TGTGCCAGCAGCGGCGGGACCCGCGAAAAGAATGAGCAGTTCTTC.

This chain links TRBV28 with TRBJ1-1; no reliable D call. This CDR3 comprises 13 residues. In germline, CDR1 is MDHEN, CDR2 SYDVKM. V was shortened by 2 bases and J by 1 base, with 5 bases between the two germline ends. The CDR3 sequence: CASSLAENTEAFF. CDR3 nucleotides: TGTGCCAGCAGTTTAGCGGAGAACACTGAAGCTTTCTTT.

The chain couples TRBV24-1 to TRBJ2-1; no definite D call. V was clipped by 4 bases and J by 3 bases, with 15 bases between them. This CDR3 is 16 amino acids long. The V gene's germline CDR1 is KGHDR and CDR2 SFDVKD. The DNA for the CDR3 is TGTGCCACCAGTGACCGTTACGTGTTAGGCTACAATGAGCAGTTCTTC. This encodes CATSDRYVLGYNEQFF.